The 3 T cell receptor beta chains below were found in one sample sequenced in a study of CD8 T cells in Susac syndrome. Random hexamers served to reverse transcribe roughly 0.5 to 1 ug RNA. TCRdb used MiXCR to reprocess the immunoSEQ multiplex PCR reads, holding one entry per CDR3 protein. Of around 140,000 distinct CDR3 sequences in the sample, around 75% are singletons; the top ten hold around 0.5%. The sample consisted of CD8+ T cells from PBMCs. All receptors come from a human donor with multiple sclerosis.

The chain recombines TRBV4-1 with TRBJ1-6; D is undetermined. The CDR3 length is 17 residues. With 1 base removed from V and 7 bases from J, the gap between germline ends came to 17 bases. Per germline, CDR1 MGHRA and CDR2 YSYEKL. CDR3 sequence (DNA): TGCGCCAGCAGCCAAGGGGGTCCGCGGGCCCGAAATTCACCCCTCCACTTT. Protein: CASSQGGPRARNSPLHF.

The chain combines TRBV2 with TRBJ2-7, with 9 positions matching TRBD2. Trimming at V came to 6 bases and at J to 1 base, leaving 7 bases not matched to a gene. CDR3 length equals 15 residues. The germline V gene encodes CDR1 SNHLY and CDR2 FYNNEI. This CDR3 reads CASRSSGSGSYEQYV. The CDR3 bases are TGTGCCAGCAGGAGTAGCGGGAGTGGGTCCTACGAGCAGTACGTC.

The rearrangement joins TRBV13 to TRBJ2-1; 10 nucleotides agree with TRBD2. This CDR3 region has 13 residues. Germline V gene lookup returns CDR1 PRHDT and CDR2 FYEKMQ (reference sequence). The trim removed 5 bases at V and 8 bases at J, leaving 3 bases unmatched. This chain's CDR3 is CASSPSGGHEQFF. As DNA, the CDR3 is TGTGCCAGCAGCCCTAGCGGGGGCCATGAGCAGTTCTTC.